This T cell receptor beta chain was observed in a study of T cells after yellow fever vaccination. Overall study context: The SMART-Seq v4 Ultra Low Input method served to prepare the low-cell-number fractions.

Study results and limitations: Clones that expanded after primary vaccination mostly reappeared after the booster (just over 95% CD4, roughly 90% CD8). Repertoires obtained by FACS sorting could include abundant clonotypes that entered as contaminants from the bulk population.

This clonotype showed up many times. The antigen remains unidentified. A process of 5'RACE template switching, which added a universal primer site and UMIs, was used to make TCR cDNA. TCRdb reanalysed the 5' RACE reads using MiXCR and keeps one entry per CDR3 protein. The table shows approximately 250,000 distinct CDR3 sequences, with roughly 3.7% occurring only once. This clonotype was obtained from a man between 18 and 35 years old who received the YFV17D yellow fever vaccine. The source was PBMCs, collected 15 days after the yellow fever booster vaccination.

The CDR3 sequence is CASSPGQTNTDTQYF. The CDR3 region has the DNA TGTGCCAGCAGTCCCGGACAGACTAACACAGATACGCAGTATTTT. The chain has TRBV27 and TRBJ2-3; weak D call: TRBD1 (6 bases). Germline V gene sequence: CDR1 MNHEY, CDR2 SMNVEV (reference sequence). Trimming shortened V by 5 bases and J by 2 bases, and 14 bases separated the two germline ends. CDR3 length: 15 amino acids.